The rows below give T cell receptor beta chains drawn from one sample of a study of T cell repertoires in cytomegalovirus infection. TCRdb itself ran the reads through MiXCR, one entry per CDR3 protein. The data contain more than 200,000 distinct CDR3 sequences, 9.1% of them seen just once; the ten biggest clones take up less than 15%. Sequenced material: PBMCs. These TCRs come from a human donor in good health (CMV status not recorded). Some clones in this sample may be carry-over from other donors' samples. Both conserved end residues are trimmed from each CDR3. D genes are given only for firm matches. Clone size, where shown, is once, few, many, or a class for clones that have expanded.

CDR3 protein	V gene	clone size	D gene
ASSLVGQGVYEQY	TRBV7-2	many	TRBD1
ASSQGQGARGANVLT	TRBV7-2	many	TRBD1
ASSLARQGGNSPLH	TRBV7-3	many	-
ASSSDRAGAF	TRBV7-2	many	TRBD1
ASSIDRGSGEKLF	TRBV19	many	TRBD1
ASRRPSTDTQY	TRBV27	many	-
ASRGVRGQETQY	TRBV2	-	-
ATSFRTSGGTEAF	TRBV15	-	-
SAGQGGGNTIY	TRBV20-1	-	TRBD1
ASSQARGSYNEQF	TRBV7-2	-	-
ASTSAGGQGAYEQY	TRBV7-8	many	TRBD1
ASSPVLAGGEQY	TRBV7-2	many	TRBD2
ASSLEVITRVLT	TRBV7-8	many	-
SARQGFTDTQY	TRBV20-1	-	TRBD1
ASSPPGQNQPQH	TRBV7-8	few	TRBD1
ASRPPSGTQVEELF	TRBV5-1	-	-
SARAGAGWPQTSYEQY	TRBV20-1	many	-
ASSQGTGFSYEQY	TRBV3-1	-	-
ASSKPRGYTGELF	TRBV19	-	TRBD1
SARAAGMRNQPQH	TRBV20-1	-	-
ASSLEQGANLMNTEAF	TRBV7-9	few	TRBD1
ASSPYQGGNQPQH	TRBV19	-	-
ASSPRSGGRSNQPQH	TRBV7-2	many	TRBD1
ASSYSSQGWAF	TRBV6-8	few	-
ASSLRLAGRKRETQY	TRBV7-2	many	TRBD2
ASGTGPDTQY	TRBV7-3	many	TRBD1